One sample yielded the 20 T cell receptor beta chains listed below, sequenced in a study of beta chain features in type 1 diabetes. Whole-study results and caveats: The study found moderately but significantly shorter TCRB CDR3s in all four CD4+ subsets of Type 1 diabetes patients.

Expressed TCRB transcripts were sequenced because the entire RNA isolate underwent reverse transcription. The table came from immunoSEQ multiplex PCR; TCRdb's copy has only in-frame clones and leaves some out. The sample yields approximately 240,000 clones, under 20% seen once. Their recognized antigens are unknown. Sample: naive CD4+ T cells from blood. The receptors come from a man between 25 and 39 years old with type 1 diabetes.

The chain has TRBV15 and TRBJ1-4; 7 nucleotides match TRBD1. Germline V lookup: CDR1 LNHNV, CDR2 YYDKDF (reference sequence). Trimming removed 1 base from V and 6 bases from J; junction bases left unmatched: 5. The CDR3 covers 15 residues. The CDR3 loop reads CATSRGGQDDEKLFF. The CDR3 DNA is TGTGCCACCAGCAGAGGAGGACAGGACGATGAAAAACTGTTTTTT.

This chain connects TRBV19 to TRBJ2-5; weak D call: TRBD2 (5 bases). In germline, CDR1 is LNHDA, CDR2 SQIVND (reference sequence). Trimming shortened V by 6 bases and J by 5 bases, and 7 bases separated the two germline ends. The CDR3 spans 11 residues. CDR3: CASSWEETQYF. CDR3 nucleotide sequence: TGTGCCAGTAGCTGGGAGGAGACCCAGTACTTC.

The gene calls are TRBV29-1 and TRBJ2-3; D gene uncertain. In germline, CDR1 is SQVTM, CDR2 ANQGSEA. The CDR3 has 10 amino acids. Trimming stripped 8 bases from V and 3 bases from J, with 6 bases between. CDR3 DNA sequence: TGCAGCTTCATTACAGATACGCAGTATTTT. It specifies CSFITDTQYF.

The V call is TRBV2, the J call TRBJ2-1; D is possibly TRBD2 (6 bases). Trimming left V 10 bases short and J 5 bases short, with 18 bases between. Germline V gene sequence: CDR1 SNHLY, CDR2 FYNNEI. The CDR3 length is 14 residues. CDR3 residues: CATSGTGVNNEQFF. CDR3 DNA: TGTGCCACCTCCGGGACTGGGGTAAACAATGAGCAGTTCTTC.

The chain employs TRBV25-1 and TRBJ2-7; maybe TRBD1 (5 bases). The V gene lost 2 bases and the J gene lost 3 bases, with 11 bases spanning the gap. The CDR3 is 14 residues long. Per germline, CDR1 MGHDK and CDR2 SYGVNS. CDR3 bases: TGTGCCAGCAGTGAAATTGGGCAGGGCTACGAGCAGTACTTC. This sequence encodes CASSEIGQGYEQYF.

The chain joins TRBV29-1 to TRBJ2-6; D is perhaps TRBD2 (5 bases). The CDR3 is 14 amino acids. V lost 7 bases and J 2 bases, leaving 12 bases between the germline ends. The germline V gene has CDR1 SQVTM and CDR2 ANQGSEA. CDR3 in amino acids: CSALVSAGANVLTF. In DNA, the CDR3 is TGCAGCGCACTAGTTAGCGCTGGGGCCAACGTCCTGACTTTC.

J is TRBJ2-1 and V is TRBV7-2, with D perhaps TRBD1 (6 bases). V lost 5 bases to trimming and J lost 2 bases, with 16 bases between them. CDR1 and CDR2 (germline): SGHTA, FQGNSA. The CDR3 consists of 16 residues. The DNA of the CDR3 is TGTGCCAGCAGCCCTGCCTTAGGGGGACCCTACAATGAGCAGTTCTTC. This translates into CASSPALGGPYNEQFF.

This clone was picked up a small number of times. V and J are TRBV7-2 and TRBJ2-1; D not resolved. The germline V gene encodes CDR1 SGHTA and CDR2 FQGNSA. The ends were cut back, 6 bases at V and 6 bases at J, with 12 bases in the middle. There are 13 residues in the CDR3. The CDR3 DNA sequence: TGTGCCAGCAGTTTCATGGGCGCCAATGAGCAGTTCTTC. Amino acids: CASSFMGANEQFF.

The CDR3 spells CASSPRDSWNEKLFF. CDR3 nucleotide sequence: TGTGCCAGCAGCCCGCGGGACAGCTGGAATGAAAAACTGTTTTTT. The J gene is TRBJ1-4, the V gene TRBV13, with TRBD1 matching 7 bases. The CDR3 consists of 15 residues. Per the germline V gene, CDR1 is PRHDT and CDR2 is FYEKMQ (reference sequence). V lost 5 bases and J lost 5; bases outside the gene matches: 8.

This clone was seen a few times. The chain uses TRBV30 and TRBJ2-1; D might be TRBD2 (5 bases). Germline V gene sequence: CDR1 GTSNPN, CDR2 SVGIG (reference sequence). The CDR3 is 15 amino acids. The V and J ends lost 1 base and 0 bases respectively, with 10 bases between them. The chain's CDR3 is CAWSALAGSYNEQFF. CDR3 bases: TGTGCCTGGAGTGCCCTAGCCGGCTCCTACAATGAGCAGTTCTTC. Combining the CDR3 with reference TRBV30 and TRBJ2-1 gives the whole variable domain SQTIHQWPATLVQPVGSPLSLECTVEGTSNPNLYWYRQAAGRGLQLLFYSVGIGQISSEVPQNLSASRPQDRQFILSSKKLLLSDSGFYLCAWSALAGSYNEQFFGPGTRLTVL.

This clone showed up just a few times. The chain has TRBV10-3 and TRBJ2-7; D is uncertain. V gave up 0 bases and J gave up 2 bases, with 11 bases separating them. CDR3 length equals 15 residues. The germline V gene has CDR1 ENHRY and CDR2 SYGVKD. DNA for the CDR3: TGTGCCATCAGTGAGTCGCGGCAGGCCACCTACGAGCAGTACTTC. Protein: CAISESRQATYEQYF.

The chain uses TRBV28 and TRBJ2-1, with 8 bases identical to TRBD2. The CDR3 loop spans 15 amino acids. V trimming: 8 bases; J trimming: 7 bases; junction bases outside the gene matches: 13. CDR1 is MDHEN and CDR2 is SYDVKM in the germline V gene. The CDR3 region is CASPPQGGRINEQFF. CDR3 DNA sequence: TGTGCCAGCCCTCCCCAAGGCGGGAGGATTAATGAGCAGTTCTTC.

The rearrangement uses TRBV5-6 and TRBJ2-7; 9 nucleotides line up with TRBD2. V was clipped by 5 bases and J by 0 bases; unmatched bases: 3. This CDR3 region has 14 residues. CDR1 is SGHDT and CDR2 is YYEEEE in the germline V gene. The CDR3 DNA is TGTGCCAGCAGGCTAGCGGGGAGCTCCTACGAGCAGTACTTC. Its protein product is CASRLAGSSYEQYF. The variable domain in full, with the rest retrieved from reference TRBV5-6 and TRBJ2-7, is DAGVTQSPTHLIKTRGQQVTLRCSPKSGHDTVSWYQQALGQGPQFIFQYYEEEERQRGNFPDRFSGHQFPNYSSELNVNALLLGDSALYLCASRLAGSSYEQYFGPGTRLTVT.

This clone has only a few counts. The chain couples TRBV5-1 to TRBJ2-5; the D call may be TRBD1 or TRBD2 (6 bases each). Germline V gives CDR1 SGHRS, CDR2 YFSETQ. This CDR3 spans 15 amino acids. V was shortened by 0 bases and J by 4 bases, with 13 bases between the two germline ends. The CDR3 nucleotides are TGCGCCAGCAGCTTGGCTGGCAGGGGAGGAGAGACCCAGTACTTC. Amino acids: CASSLAGRGGETQYF.

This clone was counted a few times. The CDR3 loop reads CSVEDTGQIKEAFF. The CDR3 DNA reads as TGCAGCGTTGAAGATACTGGACAGATCAAGGAAGCTTTCTTT. The genes are TRBV29-1 and TRBJ1-1; D is possibly TRBD1 (6 bases). Looked up from germline, CDR1 is SQVTM and CDR2 is ANQGSEA. This CDR3 contains 14 residues. The V gene lost 0 bases and the J gene lost 8 bases, with 16 bases spanning the gap.

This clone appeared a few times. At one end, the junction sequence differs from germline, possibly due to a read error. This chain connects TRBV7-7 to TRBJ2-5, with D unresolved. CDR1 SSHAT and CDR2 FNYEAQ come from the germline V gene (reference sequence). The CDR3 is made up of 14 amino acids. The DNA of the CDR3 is TGTGCTAGCAGCTTTTCGACGGTAGAGGAGACCCAGTACTTC. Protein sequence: CASSFSTVEETQYF.

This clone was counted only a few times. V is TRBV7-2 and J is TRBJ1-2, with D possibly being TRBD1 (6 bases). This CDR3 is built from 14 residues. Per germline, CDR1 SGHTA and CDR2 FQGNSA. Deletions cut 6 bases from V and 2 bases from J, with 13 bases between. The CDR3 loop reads CASRREQGNYGYTF. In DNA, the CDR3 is TGTGCCAGCAGGAGAGAGCAGGGGAACTATGGCTACACCTTC.

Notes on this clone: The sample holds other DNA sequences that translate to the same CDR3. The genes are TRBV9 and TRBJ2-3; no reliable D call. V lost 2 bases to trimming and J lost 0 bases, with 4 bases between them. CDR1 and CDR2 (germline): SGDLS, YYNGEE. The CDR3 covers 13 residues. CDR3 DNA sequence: TGTGCCAGCAGCGTCTCTAGCACAGATACGCAGTATTTT. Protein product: CASSVSSTDTQYF.

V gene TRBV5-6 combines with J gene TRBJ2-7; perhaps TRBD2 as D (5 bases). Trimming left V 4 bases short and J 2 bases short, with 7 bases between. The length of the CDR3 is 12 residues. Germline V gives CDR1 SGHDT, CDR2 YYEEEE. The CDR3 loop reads CASSTGAYEQYF. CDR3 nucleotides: TGTGCCAGCAGCACCGGGGCCTACGAGCAGTACTTC.

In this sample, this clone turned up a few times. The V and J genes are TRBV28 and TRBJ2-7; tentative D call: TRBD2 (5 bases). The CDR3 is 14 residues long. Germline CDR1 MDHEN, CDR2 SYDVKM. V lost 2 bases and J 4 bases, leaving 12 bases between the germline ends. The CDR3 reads CASSLVGEGYEQYF. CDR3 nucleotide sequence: TGTGCCAGCAGTTTAGTGGGAGAAGGGTACGAGCAGTACTTC.